Following are 30 T cell receptor beta chains from one sample sequenced in a study of shared clonotypes between healthy human individuals. Sequencing used immunoSEQ multiplex PCR; TCRdb keeps in-frame clones, though not all of them. The sample has about 2.1 million clones; 93% are singletons. Naive CD8 cells comprised CD45RO-negative, CCR7-positively selected cells, excluding terminally differentiated effector memory CD45RA+ cells. Sequenced input: naive CD8+ T cells from PBMCs. The source is a man younger than 30 in good health. Some clones in this sample may be carry-over from other donors' samples.

The chain recombines TRBV27 with TRBJ2-7, with D hard to call. The CDR3 totals 13 residues. V lost 5 bases to trimming and J lost 2 bases, with 10 bases between them. Germline V lookup: CDR1 MNHEY, CDR2 SMNVEV (reference sequence). The CDR3 bases are TGTGCCAGCAGTCCCTCCAAGCCCTACGAGCAGTACTTC. Its translation is CASSPSKPYEQYF.

CDR3 DNA sequence: TGTGCCAGCAGTTACCCGGGACGCCTTTCGAGGGGCACCTTC. Protein product: CASSYPGRLSRGTF. The genes are TRBV6-6 and TRBJ1-2; TRBD1 might be the D (5 bases). The CDR3 totals 14 residues. V was clipped by 2 bases and J by 13 bases, with 20 bases between them. Germline CDR1 reads MNHNY; CDR2 reads SVGAGI (reference sequence).

The chain couples TRBV6-6 to TRBJ2-7; D remains ambiguous. From germline, CDR1 is MNHNY and CDR2 SVGAGI (reference sequence). CDR3 length: 13 residues. The V end lost 8 bases, the J end lost 6 bases, and 17 bases lay between the germline ends. The CDR3, as DNA: TGTGCCAGCCGGCCCGGCTTGCTCGGCGAGCAGTACTTC. It is translated as CASRPGLLGEQYF.

This rearrangement joins TRBV27 to TRBJ2-7, with 8 bases that match TRBD2. Germline CDR1 reads MNHEY; CDR2 reads SMNVEV (reference sequence). The J segment lost 2 bases and the V segment lost 6 bases, leaving 6 bases of the junction unmatched. The CDR3 is made up of 14 amino acids. CDR3 sequence: CASSTGGVAYEQYF. The CDR3, as DNA: TGTGCCAGCAGCACGGGGGGGGTTGCCTACGAGCAGTACTTC.

The CDR3, as DNA: TGTGCCAGCAGTTTATCGTCGGGAGGGGCCTACAATGAGCAGTTCTTC. This codes for CASSLSSGGAYNEQFF. The V gene is TRBV27, the J gene TRBJ2-1; TRBD2 agrees at 8 bases. The CDR3 length is 16 residues. CDR1 MNHEY and CDR2 SMNVEV come from the germline V gene (reference sequence). The J segment lost 2 bases and the V segment lost 0 bases, leaving 3 bases of the junction unmatched.

This clone was observed a single time. The chain carries TRBV27 and TRBJ2-7, with D perhaps matching TRBD2 (5 bases). CDR1 MNHEY and CDR2 SMNVEV come from the germline V gene (reference sequence). The CDR3 contains 13 residues. With 6 bases removed from V and 3 bases from J, the gap between germline ends came to 12 bases. The CDR3 coding sequence is TGTGCCAGCAGCCACTCCGGGGACTACGAGCAGTACTTC. This gives the protein CASSHSGDYEQYF.

The CDR3 reads CASGRLLQTNEKLFF. The CDR3 nucleotides read TGCGCCAGCGGGAGATTGCTACAAACTAATGAAAAACTGTTTTTT. V and J are TRBV4-3 and TRBJ1-4; D is uncertain. CDR3 length equals 15 residues. The V gene lost 8 bases and the J gene lost 1 base, with 14 bases spanning the gap. Germline V lookup: CDR1 LGHNA, CDR2 YSLEER.

In regard to this clone: A much larger clone lies one base from this, so it may be a read error. The rearrangement joins TRBV28 to TRBJ1-1; no clear D gene. CDR1 is MDHEN, CDR2 SYDVKM, per germline. V was pared by 1 base and J by 4 bases, with 4 bases between. This CDR3 comprises 12 residues. This chain's CDR3 is CASSLLGTEAFF. CDR3 bases: TGTGCCAGCAGTTTATTGGGCACTGAAGCTTTCTTT.

In this sample, this clone turned up once. The V and J genes are TRBV11-2 and TRBJ2-7; the match to TRBD1 covers 10 bases. V was clipped by 4 bases and J by 5 bases; unmatched bases: 11. The V gene's germline CDR1 is SGHAT and CDR2 FQNNGV. The CDR3 is 16 amino acids. CDR3 nucleotide sequence: TGTGCCAGCAGCTCGGGGCCCGGGACAGGGGCCGACGAGCAGTACTTC. Its translation: CASSSGPGTGADEQYF.

V gene TRBV15 combines with J gene TRBJ2-5, with 7 bases aligning to TRBD2. CDR1 and CDR2 from the germline V gene are LNHNV and YYDKDF (reference sequence). The V segment lost 0 bases and the J segment 5 bases; nucleotides outside the gene matches: 15. The CDR3 has 18 amino acids. The CDR3 region is CATSRDNLGAAGDETQYF. The CDR3 DNA reads as TGTGCCACCAGCAGAGATAATTTAGGGGCCGCGGGGGACGAGACCCAGTACTTC. The entire variable domain, with the rest obtained from reference TRBV15 and TRBJ2-5, is as follows: DAMVIQNPRYQVTQFGKPVTLSCSQTLNHNVMYWYQQKSSQAPKLLFHYYDKDFNNEADTPDNFQSRRPNTSFCFLDIRSPGLGDTAMYLCATSRDNLGAAGDETQYFGPGTRLLVL.

This chain connects TRBV6-1 to TRBJ2-7, with D perhaps being TRBD1 or TRBD2 (6 bases each). CDR1 is MNHNS, CDR2 SASEGT, per germline. The CDR3 contains 15 residues. The V end was cut by 1 base, the J end by 7 bases, with 17 bases between. As DNA, the CDR3 is TGTGCCAGCAGTGAAGATTGGGGGGCCGTGGGGGAGCAGTACTTC. It yields the protein CASSEDWGAVGEQYF.

The CDR3 region has the DNA TGTGCCAGCAGCGCACCGGGACGGGGGATCGGCGAGCAGTACTTC. It translates to CASSAPGRGIGEQYF. The chain is built from TRBV11-1 and TRBJ2-7, with D perhaps TRBD2 (6 bases). V shed 5 bases and J shed 6 bases, with 20 bases lying between them. The CDR3 contains 15 residues. Germline assignment: CDR1 SGHAT and CDR2 FQDESV (reference sequence).

This clone was seen just once. This chain connects TRBV27 to TRBJ2-5; 13 nucleotides align to TRBD2. With V trimmed by 5 bases and J by 4 bases, 10 bases remained unmatched. Germline CDR1 and CDR2: MNHEY and SMNVEV (reference sequence). The CDR3 runs 17 residues. In DNA form, the CDR3 reads TGTGCCAGCAGTAGCCGCCTGGGACTAGCGGGACGAGAGACCCAGTACTTC. Translation gives CASSSRLGLAGRETQYF.

DNA for the CDR3: TGTGCCAGCAGCTTAACGTTTTCAGGGAAGTCCTACGAGCAGTACTTC. This gives the protein CASSLTFSGKSYEQYF. The V and J genes are TRBV7-9 and TRBJ2-7; possibly TRBD1 for D (5 bases). The CDR3 sequence is 16 residues long. Germline assignment: CDR1 SEHNR and CDR2 FQNEAQ (reference sequence). V lost 2 bases, J lost 1 base, and 15 bases lay in between.

V and J are TRBV6-5 and TRBJ2-1; the match to TRBD1 covers 10 bases. Germline CDR1 and CDR2: MNHEY and SVGAGI. The CDR3 covers 15 residues. V trimming: 6 bases; J trimming: 6 bases; junction bases outside the gene matches: 8. CDR3 in amino acids: CASSLGQGRSNEQFF. CDR3 in DNA: TGTGCCAGCAGCCTGGGACAGGGGCGCAGCAATGAGCAGTTCTTC.

This clone has just one count. The rearrangement uses TRBV27 and TRBJ2-1; 8 nucleotides agree with TRBD2. Germline lookup yields CDR1 MNHEY and CDR2 SMNVEV (reference sequence). The trim removed 4 bases at V and 8 bases at J, leaving 7 bases unmatched. The CDR3 sequence is 14 residues long. CDR3 nucleotide sequence: TGTGCCAGCAGTTCCGGGACTAGGGGTGATGAGCAGTTCTTC. The encoded protein is CASSSGTRGDEQFF.

The gene calls are TRBV18 and TRBJ1-4; TRBD1 aligns across 8 bases. The germline V gene has CDR1 KGHSH and CDR2 LQKENI. This CDR3 has 16 residues. The trim removed 2 bases at V and 6 bases at J, leaving 8 bases unmatched. CDR3 amino acids: CASSPIGGQAHEKLFF. The CDR3 nucleotides are TGTGCCAGCTCACCAATTGGGGGACAGGCTCATGAAAAACTGTTTTTT.

The rearrangement links TRBV7-9 to TRBJ2-1; 12 bases map to TRBD2. The CDR3 totals 17 residues. Germline loops: CDR1 SEHNR, CDR2 FQNEAQ (reference sequence). Unmatched junction bases numbered 9, after V lost 1 base and J lost 8 bases. CDR3 nucleotides: TGTGCCAGCAGCTTAGGGGGCGAGACTAGCGGGAGTGATGAGCAGTTCTTC. Translated: CASSLGGETSGSDEQFF.

The chain uses TRBV13 and TRBJ1-4, with 7 positions matching TRBD1. The germline V gene encodes CDR1 PRHDT and CDR2 FYEKMQ (reference sequence). V shed 5 bases, J shed 0 bases, and the junction held 6 bases outside the gene matches. This CDR3 comprises 16 residues. DNA of the CDR3: TGTGCCAGCAGCGAGGGGGGACAGACAACTAATGAAAAACTGTTTTTT. Amino acids: CASSEGGQTTNEKLFF.

The rearrangement uses TRBV7-9 and TRBJ1-1; 8 bases match TRBD1. The CDR3 is made up of 14 amino acids. V gave up 6 bases and J gave up 8 bases; unmatched junction bases: 11. Germline lookup yields CDR1 SEHNR and CDR2 FQNEAQ (reference sequence). CDR3 bases: TGTGCCAGCAGAGAGGGGACAGGCAATTCGGAAGCTTTCTTT. It translates to CASREGTGNSEAFF.

This chain connects TRBV5-5 to TRBJ2-1, with 9 bases that match TRBD2. CDR1 and CDR2 (germline): SGHKS, YYEKEE (reference sequence). The CDR3 is made up of 18 amino acids. V lost 4 bases and J lost 4; bases outside the gene matches: 15. CDR3: CASSHSPRPSGIYNEQFF. The CDR3 DNA is TGTGCCAGCAGCCATTCCCCACGGCCTAGCGGGATATACAATGAGCAGTTCTTC.

The V gene is TRBV6-5, the J gene TRBJ2-1; 10 bases match TRBD1. Germline assignment: CDR1 MNHEY and CDR2 SVGAGI. The V and J ends lost 2 bases and 4 bases, in that order; junction bases with no gene match: 5. This CDR3 has 16 amino acids. The CDR3 DNA reads as TGTGCCAGCAGTTACCTGACAGGGGGCACTTACAATGAGCAGTTCTTC. Protein sequence: CASSYLTGGTYNEQFF.

V is TRBV27 and J is TRBJ2-3; TRBD2 agrees at 13 bases. From germline, CDR1 is MNHEY and CDR2 SMNVEV (reference sequence). The CDR3 is 16 residues long. Trimming removed 6 bases from V and 5 bases from J; junction bases left unmatched: 8. Here the CDR3 DNA reads TGTGCCAGCAGACCACTAGCGGGAGGGCCAGGAGATACGCAGTATTTT. This codes for CASRPLAGGPGDTQYF.

Written as DNA, the CDR3 is TGTGCCAGCAGCTTGCGGGAACCGCCTTACGAGCAGTACTTC. As protein: CASSLREPPYEQYF. The chain uses TRBV7-6 and TRBJ2-7; a weak D match, TRBD2 (6 bases). Per the germline V gene, CDR1 is SGHVS and CDR2 is FNYEAQ. Trimming stripped 3 bases from V and 4 bases from J, with 13 bases between. The CDR3 contains 14 residues. Together with reference TRBV7-6 and TRBJ2-7, the CDR3 gives the full variable domain: GAGVSQSPRYKVTKRGQDVALRCDPISGHVSLYWYRQALGQGPEFLTYFNYEAQQDKSGLPNDRFSAERPEGSISTLTIQRTEQRDSAMYRCASSLREPPYEQYFGPGTRLTVT.

This clone was detected once. V usage is TRBV4-1 and J usage is TRBJ2-7, with D uncertain. V was clipped by 0 bases and J by 2 bases, with 5 bases between them. This CDR3 comprises 13 residues. Germline V gene lookup returns CDR1 MGHRA and CDR2 YSYEKL. The CDR3 DNA reads as TGCGCCAGCAGCCAAGACAGGACCTACGAGCAGTACTTC. Translated: CASSQDRTYEQYF.

Concerning this clone itself: In the same sample, other DNA sequences code for this CDR3. CDR3 protein: CASSLLRGSYEQYF. As DNA, the CDR3 is TGTGCCAGCAGCTTATTACGCGGTTCCTACGAGCAGTACTTC. The V gene is TRBV7-8, the J gene TRBJ2-7; no definite D call. Looked up from germline, CDR1 is SGHVS and CDR2 is FQNEAQ. CDR3 length: 14 amino acids. Trimming cost V 2 bases and J 1 base, with 9 bases left between them.

The V call is TRBV13, the J call TRBJ2-3; no clear D gene. Germline CDR1 and CDR2: PRHDT and FYEKMQ (reference sequence). The CDR3 is made up of 13 amino acids. Trimming pared 2 bases from V and 0 bases from J, leaving 3 bases between. The CDR3 nucleotides are TGTGCCAGCAGCTTACGAAGCACAGATACGCAGTATTTT. It is translated as CASSLRSTDTQYF.

V and J are TRBV4-1 and TRBJ2-7; the match to TRBD2 covers 8 bases. Unmatched junction bases numbered 14, after V lost 3 bases and J lost 4 bases. The CDR3 has 17 residues. The germline V gene encodes CDR1 MGHRA and CDR2 YSYEKL. The CDR3: CASSQLSGTRNPYEQYF. The DNA of the CDR3 is TGCGCCAGCAGCCAGCTCTCGGGGACTAGAAACCCATACGAGCAGTACTTC.

The rearrangement links TRBV27 to TRBJ2-5; D may correspond to TRBD1 or TRBD2 (5 bases each). The ends were cut back, 5 bases at V and 2 bases at J, with 12 bases in the middle. The germline CDR1 and CDR2 sequences are MNHEY and SMNVEV (reference sequence). CDR3 length: 14 residues. In DNA form, the CDR3 reads TGTGCCAGCAGTCAGGGACGGAAACAAGAGACCCAGTACTTC. This gives the protein CASSQGRKQETQYF.

V usage is TRBV14 and J usage is TRBJ2-1, with D possibly matching TRBD1 (5 bases). Trimming took off 3 bases at V and 12 bases at J, with 15 bases between the two ends. This CDR3 contains 13 residues. Germline V CDR1 and CDR2: SGHDN, FVKESK. The CDR3 loop is CASSHRLGRAQFF. CDR3 DNA: TGTGCCAGCAGCCATCGCTTGGGCAGGGCGCAGTTCTTC.